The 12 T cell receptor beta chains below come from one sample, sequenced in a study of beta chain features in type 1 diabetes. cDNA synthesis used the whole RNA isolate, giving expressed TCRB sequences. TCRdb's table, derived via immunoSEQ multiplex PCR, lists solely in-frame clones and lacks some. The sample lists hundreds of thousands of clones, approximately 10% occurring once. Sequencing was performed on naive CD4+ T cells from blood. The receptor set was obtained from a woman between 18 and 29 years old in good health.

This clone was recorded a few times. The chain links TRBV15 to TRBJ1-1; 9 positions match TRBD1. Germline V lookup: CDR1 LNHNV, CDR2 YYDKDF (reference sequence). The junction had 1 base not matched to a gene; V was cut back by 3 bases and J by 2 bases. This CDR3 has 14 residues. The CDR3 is CATSRDRGNTEAFF. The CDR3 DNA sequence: TGTGCCACCAGCAGGGACAGGGGAAACACTGAAGCTTTCTTT. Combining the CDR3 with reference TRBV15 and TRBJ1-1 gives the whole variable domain DAMVIQNPRYQVTQFGKPVTLSCSQTLNHNVMYWYQQKSSQAPKLLFHYYDKDFNNEADTPDNFQSRRPNTSFCFLDIRSPGLGDTAMYLCATSRDRGNTEAFFGQGTRLTVV.

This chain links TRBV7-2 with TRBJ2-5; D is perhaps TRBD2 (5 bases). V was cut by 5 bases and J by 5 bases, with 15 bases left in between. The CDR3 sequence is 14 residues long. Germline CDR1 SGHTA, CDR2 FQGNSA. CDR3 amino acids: CASSPLPRGETQYF. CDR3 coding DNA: TGTGCCAGCAGCCCACTACCCCGGGGTGAGACCCAGTACTTC. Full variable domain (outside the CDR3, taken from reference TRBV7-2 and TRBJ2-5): GAGVSQSPSNKVTEKGKDVELRCDPISGHTALYWYRQSLGQGLEFLIYFQGNSAPDKSGLPSDRFSAERTGGSVSTLTIQRTQQEDSAVYLCASSPLPRGETQYFGPGTRLLVL.

In nucleotides, the CDR3 is TGTGCCAGCAGCCTAGGGGGAGGAAGCTATGGCTACACCTTC. It encodes CASSLGGGSYGYTF. The chain uses TRBV7-9 and TRBJ1-2; possibly TRBD1 for D (6 bases). V lost 5 bases to trimming and J lost 4 bases, with 14 bases between them. The CDR3 runs 14 residues. The V gene's germline CDR1 is SEHNR and CDR2 FQNEAQ (reference sequence).

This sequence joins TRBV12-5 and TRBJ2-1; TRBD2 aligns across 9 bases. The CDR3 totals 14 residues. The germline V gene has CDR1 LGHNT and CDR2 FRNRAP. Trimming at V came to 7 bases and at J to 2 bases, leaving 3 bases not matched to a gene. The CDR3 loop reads CASVLAGAYNEQFF. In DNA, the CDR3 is TGTGCTAGTGTTTTAGCGGGAGCCTACAATGAGCAGTTCTTC.

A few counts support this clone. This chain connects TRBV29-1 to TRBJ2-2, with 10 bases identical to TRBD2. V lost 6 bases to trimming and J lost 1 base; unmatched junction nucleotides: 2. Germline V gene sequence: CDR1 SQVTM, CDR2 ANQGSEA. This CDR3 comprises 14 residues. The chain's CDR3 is CSVGTSVNTGELFF. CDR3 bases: TGCAGCGTGGGGACTAGCGTGAACACCGGGGAGCTGTTTTTT.

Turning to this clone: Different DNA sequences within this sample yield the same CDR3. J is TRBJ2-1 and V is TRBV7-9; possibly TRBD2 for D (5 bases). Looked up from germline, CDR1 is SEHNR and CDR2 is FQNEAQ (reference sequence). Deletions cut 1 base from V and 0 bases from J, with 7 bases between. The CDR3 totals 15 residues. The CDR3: CASSLGESSYNEQFF. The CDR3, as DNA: TGTGCCAGCAGCTTAGGGGAGAGCTCCTACAATGAGCAGTTCTTC.

In DNA, the CDR3 is TGTGCCAGCAGCTTAACAACAGGGCAGGGGAGGAAGTACTTC. This sequence encodes CASSLTTGQGRKYF. The chain joins TRBV7-8 to TRBJ2-4, with D perhaps TRBD1 or TRBD2 (6 bases each). CDR3 length: 14 amino acids. Germline CDR1 is SGHVS and CDR2 is FQNEAQ. V was shortened by 2 bases and J by 14 bases, with 19 bases between the two germline ends.

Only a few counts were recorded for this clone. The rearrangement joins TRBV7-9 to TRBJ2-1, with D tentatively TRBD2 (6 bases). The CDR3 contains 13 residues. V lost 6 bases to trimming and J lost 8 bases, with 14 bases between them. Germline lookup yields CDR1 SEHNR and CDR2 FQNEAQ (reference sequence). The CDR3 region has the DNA TGTGCCAGCAGACGCGGGGCTATCGATGAGCAGTTCTTC. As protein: CASRRGAIDEQFF.

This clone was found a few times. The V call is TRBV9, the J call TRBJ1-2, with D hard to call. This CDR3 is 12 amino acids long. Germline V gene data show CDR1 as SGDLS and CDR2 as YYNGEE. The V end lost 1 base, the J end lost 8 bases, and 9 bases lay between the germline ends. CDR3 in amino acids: CASSVPRRGYTF. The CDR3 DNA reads TGTGCCAGCAGCGTACCCCGAAGGGGCTACACCTTC.

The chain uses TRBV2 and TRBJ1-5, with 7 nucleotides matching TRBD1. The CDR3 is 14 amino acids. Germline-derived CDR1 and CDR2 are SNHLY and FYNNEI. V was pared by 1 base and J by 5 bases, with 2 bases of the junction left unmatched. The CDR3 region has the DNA TGTGCCAGCAGTGAAGTTACAGGGGATCAGCCCCAGCATTTT. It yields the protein CASSEVTGDQPQHF.

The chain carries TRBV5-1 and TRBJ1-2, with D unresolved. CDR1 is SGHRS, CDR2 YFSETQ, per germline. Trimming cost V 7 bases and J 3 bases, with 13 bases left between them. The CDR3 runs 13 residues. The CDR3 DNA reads TGCGCCAGCCACGGGTCAGACTACTATGGCTACACCTTC. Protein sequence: CASHGSDYYGYTF.

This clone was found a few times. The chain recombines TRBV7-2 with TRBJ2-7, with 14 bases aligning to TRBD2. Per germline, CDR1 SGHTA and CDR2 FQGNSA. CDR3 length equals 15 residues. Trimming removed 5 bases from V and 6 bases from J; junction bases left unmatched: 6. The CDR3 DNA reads TGTGCCAGCAGCGATGGGACTAGCGGGAGACGCGAGCAGTACTTC. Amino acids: CASSDGTSGRREQYF.